This is a list of T cell receptor beta chains from one sample in a study of cytomegalovirus exposure and HLA in healthy donors. Libraries were prepared by immunoSEQ multiplex PCR; TCRdb keeps only in-frame clonotypes and omits some of them. In the table there are under 200,000 clones, over 75% of which are singletons. Sequences were obtained from PBMCs. All receptors derive from a man between 45 and 60 years old in good health and CMV-seropositive. The CDR3 runs from the conserved cysteine through the conserved F or W. A D gene is named only where the DNA matches it firmly. Rows give clone size only sometimes, using once, few, many, or a class for an expanded clone.

V gene	J gene	clone size	D gene	CDR3 protein	CDR3 DNA
TRBV2	TRBJ2-5	-	-	CASSEGWPSETQYF	TGTGCCAGCAGTGAAGGTTGGCCTTCAGAGACCCAGTACTTC
TRBV6-5	TRBJ1-2	-	-	CASRQGQPGYGYTF	TGTGCCAGCAGGCAAGGACAGCCTGGCTATGGCTACACCTTC
TRBV5-1	TRBJ2-3	-	TRBD2	CASSLDGTREDTQYF	TGCGCCAGCAGCTTGGATGGGACTAGAGAAGATACGCAGTATTTT
TRBV5-1	TRBJ2-5	-	-	CASSFDSRETQYF	TGCGCCAGCAGCTTTGACAGCCGAGAGACCCAGTACTTC
TRBV5-1	TRBJ2-7	-	-	CASSSQGWGEQYF	TGCGCCAGCAGCTCCCAGGGGTGGGGCGAGCAGTACTTC
TRBV6-5	TRBJ1-2	-	TRBD1	CASRFGTGGYGYTF	TGTGCCAGCAGATTTGGGACAGGGGGATATGGCTACACCTTC
TRBV5-4	TRBJ1-3	once	-	CASSLGAVSGNTIYF	TGTGCCAGCAGCTTGGGGGCAGTTTCTGGAAACACCATATATTTT
TRBV4-1	TRBJ2-2	-	TRBD2	CASSQIAGGRRTGELFF	TGCGCCAGCAGCCAAATAGCGGGGGGGCGTCGAACCGGGGAGCTGTTTTTT
TRBV15	TRBJ2-1	-	-	CATSRDPRNEQFF	TGTGCCACCAGCAGAGATCCCCGCAATGAGCAGTTCTTC
TRBV6-5	TRBJ2-5	-	TRBD2	CASSSGLVGETQYF	TGTGCCAGCAGCTCTGGACTAGTGGGCGAGACCCAGTACTTC
TRBV5-1	TRBJ2-7	-	-	CASSLLERPNSYEQYF	TGCGCCAGCAGCTTGTTAGAGAGGCCCAACTCCTACGAGCAGTACTTC